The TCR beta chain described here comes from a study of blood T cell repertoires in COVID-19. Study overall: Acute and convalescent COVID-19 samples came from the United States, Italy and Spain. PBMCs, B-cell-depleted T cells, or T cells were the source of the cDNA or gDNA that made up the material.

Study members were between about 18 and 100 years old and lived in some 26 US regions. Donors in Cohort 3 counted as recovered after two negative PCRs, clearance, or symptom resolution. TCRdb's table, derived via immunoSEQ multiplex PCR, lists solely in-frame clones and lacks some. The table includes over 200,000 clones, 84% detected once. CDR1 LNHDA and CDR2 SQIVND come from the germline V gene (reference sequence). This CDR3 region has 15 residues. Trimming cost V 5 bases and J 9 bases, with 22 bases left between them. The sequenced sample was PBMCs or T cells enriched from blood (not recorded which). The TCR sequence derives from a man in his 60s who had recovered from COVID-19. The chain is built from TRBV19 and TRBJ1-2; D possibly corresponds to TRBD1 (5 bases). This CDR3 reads CASSFSPGVQMSYTF. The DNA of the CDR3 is TGTGCCAGTAGTTTCTCCCCGGGGGTACAGATGAGCTACACCTTC.